Sequencing of this TCR beta chain was carried out in a study of OX40 agonist ivuxolimab in advanced cancers. There are 15 residues in the CDR3. CDR1 GTSNPN and CDR2 SVGIG come from the germline V gene (reference sequence). The V and J ends lost 2 bases and 3 bases, in that order; junction bases with no gene match: 6. Produced via immunoSEQ multiplex PCR; TCRdb's table is partial and in-frame only. The repertoire holds about 94,000 clones, roughly 84% seen once, with over 0.3% in the top ten. The rearrangement joins TRBV30 to TRBJ1-5; the match to TRBD1 covers 8 bases. The sequence derives from an adult with an advanced solid tumor such as melanoma, head and neck, liver or kidney cancer. The sequenced sample was CD4+ or CD8+ T cells sorted from blood, obtained in a trial of the OX40 agonist ivuxolimab. The CDR3 is CAWSPDRGINQPQHF. In DNA, the CDR3 is TGTGCCTGGAGTCCAGACAGGGGAATCAATCAGCCCCAGCATTTT.